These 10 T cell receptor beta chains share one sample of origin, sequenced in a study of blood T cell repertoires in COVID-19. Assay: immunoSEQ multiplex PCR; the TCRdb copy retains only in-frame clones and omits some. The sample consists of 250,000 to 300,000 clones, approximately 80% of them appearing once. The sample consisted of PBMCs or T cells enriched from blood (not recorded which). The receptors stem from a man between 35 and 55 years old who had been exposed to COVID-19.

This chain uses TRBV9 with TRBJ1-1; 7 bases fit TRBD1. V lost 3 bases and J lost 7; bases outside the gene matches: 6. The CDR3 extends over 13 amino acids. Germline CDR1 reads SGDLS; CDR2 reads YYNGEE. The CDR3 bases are TGTGCCAGCAGCGGCCCCAACAGGGGTGAAGCTTTCTTT. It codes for CASSGPNRGEAFF.

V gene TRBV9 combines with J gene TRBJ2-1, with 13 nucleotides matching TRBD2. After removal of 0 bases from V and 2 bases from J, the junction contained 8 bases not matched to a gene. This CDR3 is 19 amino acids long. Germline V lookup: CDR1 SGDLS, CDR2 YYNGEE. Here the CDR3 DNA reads TGTGCCAGCAGCGTAGAATCGGGAGGACTAGCGGGAGCCTACAATGAGCAGTTCTTC. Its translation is CASSVESGGLAGAYNEQFF.

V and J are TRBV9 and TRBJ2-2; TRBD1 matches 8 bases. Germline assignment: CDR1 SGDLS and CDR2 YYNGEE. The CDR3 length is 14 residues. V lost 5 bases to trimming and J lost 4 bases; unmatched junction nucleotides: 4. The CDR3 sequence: CASRKTGVTGELFF. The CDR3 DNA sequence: TGTGCCAGCAGAAAGACAGGGGTCACCGGGGAGCTGTTTTTT. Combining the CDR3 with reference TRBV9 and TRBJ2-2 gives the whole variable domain DSGVTQTPKHLITATGQRVTLRCSPRSGDLSVYWYQQSLDQGLQFLIQYYNGEERAKGNILERFSAQQFPDLHSELNLSSLELGDSALYFCASRKTGVTGELFFGEGSRLTVL.

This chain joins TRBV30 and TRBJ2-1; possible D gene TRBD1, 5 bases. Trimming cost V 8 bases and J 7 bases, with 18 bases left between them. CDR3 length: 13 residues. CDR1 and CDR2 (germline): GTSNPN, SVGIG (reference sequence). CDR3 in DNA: TGTGCCGGCCGAAGGGGAACGAGTAATGAGCAGTTCTTC. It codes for CAGRRGTSNEQFF.

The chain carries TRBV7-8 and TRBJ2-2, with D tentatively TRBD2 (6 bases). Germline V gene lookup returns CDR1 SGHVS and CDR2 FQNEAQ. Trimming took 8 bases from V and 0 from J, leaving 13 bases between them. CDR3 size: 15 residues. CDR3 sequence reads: CASGRVAANTGELFF. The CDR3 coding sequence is TGTGCCAGCGGTCGGGTAGCGGCGAACACCGGGGAGCTGTTTTTT.

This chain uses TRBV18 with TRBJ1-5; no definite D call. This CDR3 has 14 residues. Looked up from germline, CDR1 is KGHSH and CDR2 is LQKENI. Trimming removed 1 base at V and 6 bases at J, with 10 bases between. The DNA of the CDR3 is TGTGCCAGCTCACCACAAGGCCGAGGTCAGCCCCAGCATTTT. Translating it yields CASSPQGRGQPQHF.

The CDR3 loop is CASSPRTVATDTQYF. As DNA, the CDR3 is TGTGCCAGCAGTCCGCGGACAGTAGCCACAGATACGCAGTATTTT. The chain combines TRBV2 with TRBJ2-3; perhaps TRBD1 as D (6 bases). Trimming took 5 bases from V and 2 from J, leaving 14 bases between them. Germline V lookup: CDR1 SNHLY, CDR2 FYNNEI. The CDR3 has 15 amino acids.

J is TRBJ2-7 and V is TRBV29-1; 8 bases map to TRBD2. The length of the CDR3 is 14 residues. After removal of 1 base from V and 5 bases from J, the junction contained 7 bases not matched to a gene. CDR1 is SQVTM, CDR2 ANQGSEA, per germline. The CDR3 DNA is TGCAGCGTTGAAGCGGGGGCGGGAGGAAACGAGCAGTACTTC. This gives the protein CSVEAGAGGNEQYF.

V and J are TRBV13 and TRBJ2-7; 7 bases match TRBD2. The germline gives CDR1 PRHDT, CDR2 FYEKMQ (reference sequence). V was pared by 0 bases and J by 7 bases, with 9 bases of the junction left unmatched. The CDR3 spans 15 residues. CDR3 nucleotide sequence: TGTGCCAGCAGCTTAGGAAGCGGGACCTATCGGGAGCAGTACTTC. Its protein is CASSLGSGTYREQYF. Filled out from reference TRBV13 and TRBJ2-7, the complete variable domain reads AAGVIQSPRHLIKEKRETATLKCYPIPRHDTVYWYQQGPGQDPQFLISFYEKMQSDKGSIPDRFSAQQFSDYHSELNMSSLELGDSALYFCASSLGSGTYREQYFGPGTRLTVT.

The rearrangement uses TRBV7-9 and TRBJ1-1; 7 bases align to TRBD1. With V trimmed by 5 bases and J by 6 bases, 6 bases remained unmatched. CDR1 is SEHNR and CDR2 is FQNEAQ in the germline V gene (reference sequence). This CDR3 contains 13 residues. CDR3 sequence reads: CASSPGTASEAFF. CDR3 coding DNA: TGTGCCAGCAGCCCAGGGACAGCCTCTGAAGCTTTCTTT.